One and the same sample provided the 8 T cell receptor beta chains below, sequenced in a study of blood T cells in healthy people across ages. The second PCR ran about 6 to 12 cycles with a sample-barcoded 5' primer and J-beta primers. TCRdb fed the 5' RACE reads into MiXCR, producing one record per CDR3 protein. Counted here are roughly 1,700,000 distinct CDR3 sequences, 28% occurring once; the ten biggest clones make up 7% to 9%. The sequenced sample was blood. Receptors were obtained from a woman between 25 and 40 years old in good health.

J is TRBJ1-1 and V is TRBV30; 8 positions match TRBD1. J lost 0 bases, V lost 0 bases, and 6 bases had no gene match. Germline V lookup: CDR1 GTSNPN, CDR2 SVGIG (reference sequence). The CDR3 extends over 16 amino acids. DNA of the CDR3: TGTGCCTGGAGTGTGCCCCGGACAGGGATGAACACTGAAGCTTTCTTT. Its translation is CAWSVPRTGMNTEAFF.

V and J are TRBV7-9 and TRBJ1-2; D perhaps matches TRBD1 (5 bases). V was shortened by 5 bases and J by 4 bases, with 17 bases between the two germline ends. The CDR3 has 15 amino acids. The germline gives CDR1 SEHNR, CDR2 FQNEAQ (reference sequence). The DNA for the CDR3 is TGTGCCAGCAGCGTCCGGGACCCATATTCCTATGGCTACACCTTC. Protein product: CASSVRDPYSYGYTF.

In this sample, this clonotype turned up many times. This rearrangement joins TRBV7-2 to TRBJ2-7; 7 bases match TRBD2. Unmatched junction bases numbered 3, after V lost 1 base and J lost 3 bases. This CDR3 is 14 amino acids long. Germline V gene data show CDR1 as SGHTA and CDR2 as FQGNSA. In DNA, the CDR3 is TGTGCCAGCAGCTTAGAGGCTAGCGGCTACGAGCAGTACTTC. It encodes CASSLEASGYEQYF.

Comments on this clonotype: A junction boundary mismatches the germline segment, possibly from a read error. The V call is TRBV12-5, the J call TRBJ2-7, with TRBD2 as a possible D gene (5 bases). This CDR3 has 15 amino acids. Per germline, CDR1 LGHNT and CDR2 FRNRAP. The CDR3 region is CTRRGGGYDSYEQYF. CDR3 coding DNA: TGTACTAGGCGAGGTGGCGGGTATGATTCCTACGAGCAGTACTTC.

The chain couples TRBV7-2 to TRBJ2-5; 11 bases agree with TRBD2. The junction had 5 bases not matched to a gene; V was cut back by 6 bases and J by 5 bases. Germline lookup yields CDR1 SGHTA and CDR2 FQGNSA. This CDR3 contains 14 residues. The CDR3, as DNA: TGTGCCAGCAGTATAGCGGGAGGGCGGGAGACCCAGTACTTC. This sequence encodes CASSIAGGRETQYF.

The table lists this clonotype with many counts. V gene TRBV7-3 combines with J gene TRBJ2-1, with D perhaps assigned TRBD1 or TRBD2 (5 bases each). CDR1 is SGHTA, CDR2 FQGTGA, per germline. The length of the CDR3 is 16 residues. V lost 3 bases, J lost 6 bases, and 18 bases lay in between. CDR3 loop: CASSFGVRGALNEQFF. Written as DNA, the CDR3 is TGTGCCAGCAGCTTCGGCGTGCGAGGGGCGCTCAATGAGCAGTTCTTC. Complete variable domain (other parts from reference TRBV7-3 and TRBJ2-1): GAGVSQTPSNKVTEKGKYVELRCDPISGHTALYWYRQSLGQGPEFLIYFQGTGAADDSGLPNDRFFAVRPEGSVSTLKIQRTERGDSAVYLCASSFGVRGALNEQFFGPGTRLTVL.

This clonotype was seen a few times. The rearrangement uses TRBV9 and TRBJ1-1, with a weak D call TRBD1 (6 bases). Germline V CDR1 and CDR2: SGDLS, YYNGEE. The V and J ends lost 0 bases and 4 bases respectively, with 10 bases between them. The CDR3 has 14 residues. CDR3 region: CASSVGVGATEAFF. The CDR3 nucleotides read TGTGCCAGCAGCGTAGGGGTGGGGGCCACTGAAGCTTTCTTT. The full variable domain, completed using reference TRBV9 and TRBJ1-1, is DSGVTQTPKHLITATGQRVTLRCSPRSGDLSVYWYQQSLDQGLQFLIQYYNGEERAKGNILERFSAQQFPDLHSELNLSSLELGDSALYFCASSVGVGATEAFFGQGTRLTVV.

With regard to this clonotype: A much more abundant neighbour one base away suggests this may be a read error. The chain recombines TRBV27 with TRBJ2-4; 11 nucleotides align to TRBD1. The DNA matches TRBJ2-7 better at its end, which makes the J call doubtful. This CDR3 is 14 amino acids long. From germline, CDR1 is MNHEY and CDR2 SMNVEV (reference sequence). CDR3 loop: CASRDRGQTREQYF. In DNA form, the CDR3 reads TGTGCCAGCAGGGACAGGGGGCAGACTCGCGAGCAGTACTTC.